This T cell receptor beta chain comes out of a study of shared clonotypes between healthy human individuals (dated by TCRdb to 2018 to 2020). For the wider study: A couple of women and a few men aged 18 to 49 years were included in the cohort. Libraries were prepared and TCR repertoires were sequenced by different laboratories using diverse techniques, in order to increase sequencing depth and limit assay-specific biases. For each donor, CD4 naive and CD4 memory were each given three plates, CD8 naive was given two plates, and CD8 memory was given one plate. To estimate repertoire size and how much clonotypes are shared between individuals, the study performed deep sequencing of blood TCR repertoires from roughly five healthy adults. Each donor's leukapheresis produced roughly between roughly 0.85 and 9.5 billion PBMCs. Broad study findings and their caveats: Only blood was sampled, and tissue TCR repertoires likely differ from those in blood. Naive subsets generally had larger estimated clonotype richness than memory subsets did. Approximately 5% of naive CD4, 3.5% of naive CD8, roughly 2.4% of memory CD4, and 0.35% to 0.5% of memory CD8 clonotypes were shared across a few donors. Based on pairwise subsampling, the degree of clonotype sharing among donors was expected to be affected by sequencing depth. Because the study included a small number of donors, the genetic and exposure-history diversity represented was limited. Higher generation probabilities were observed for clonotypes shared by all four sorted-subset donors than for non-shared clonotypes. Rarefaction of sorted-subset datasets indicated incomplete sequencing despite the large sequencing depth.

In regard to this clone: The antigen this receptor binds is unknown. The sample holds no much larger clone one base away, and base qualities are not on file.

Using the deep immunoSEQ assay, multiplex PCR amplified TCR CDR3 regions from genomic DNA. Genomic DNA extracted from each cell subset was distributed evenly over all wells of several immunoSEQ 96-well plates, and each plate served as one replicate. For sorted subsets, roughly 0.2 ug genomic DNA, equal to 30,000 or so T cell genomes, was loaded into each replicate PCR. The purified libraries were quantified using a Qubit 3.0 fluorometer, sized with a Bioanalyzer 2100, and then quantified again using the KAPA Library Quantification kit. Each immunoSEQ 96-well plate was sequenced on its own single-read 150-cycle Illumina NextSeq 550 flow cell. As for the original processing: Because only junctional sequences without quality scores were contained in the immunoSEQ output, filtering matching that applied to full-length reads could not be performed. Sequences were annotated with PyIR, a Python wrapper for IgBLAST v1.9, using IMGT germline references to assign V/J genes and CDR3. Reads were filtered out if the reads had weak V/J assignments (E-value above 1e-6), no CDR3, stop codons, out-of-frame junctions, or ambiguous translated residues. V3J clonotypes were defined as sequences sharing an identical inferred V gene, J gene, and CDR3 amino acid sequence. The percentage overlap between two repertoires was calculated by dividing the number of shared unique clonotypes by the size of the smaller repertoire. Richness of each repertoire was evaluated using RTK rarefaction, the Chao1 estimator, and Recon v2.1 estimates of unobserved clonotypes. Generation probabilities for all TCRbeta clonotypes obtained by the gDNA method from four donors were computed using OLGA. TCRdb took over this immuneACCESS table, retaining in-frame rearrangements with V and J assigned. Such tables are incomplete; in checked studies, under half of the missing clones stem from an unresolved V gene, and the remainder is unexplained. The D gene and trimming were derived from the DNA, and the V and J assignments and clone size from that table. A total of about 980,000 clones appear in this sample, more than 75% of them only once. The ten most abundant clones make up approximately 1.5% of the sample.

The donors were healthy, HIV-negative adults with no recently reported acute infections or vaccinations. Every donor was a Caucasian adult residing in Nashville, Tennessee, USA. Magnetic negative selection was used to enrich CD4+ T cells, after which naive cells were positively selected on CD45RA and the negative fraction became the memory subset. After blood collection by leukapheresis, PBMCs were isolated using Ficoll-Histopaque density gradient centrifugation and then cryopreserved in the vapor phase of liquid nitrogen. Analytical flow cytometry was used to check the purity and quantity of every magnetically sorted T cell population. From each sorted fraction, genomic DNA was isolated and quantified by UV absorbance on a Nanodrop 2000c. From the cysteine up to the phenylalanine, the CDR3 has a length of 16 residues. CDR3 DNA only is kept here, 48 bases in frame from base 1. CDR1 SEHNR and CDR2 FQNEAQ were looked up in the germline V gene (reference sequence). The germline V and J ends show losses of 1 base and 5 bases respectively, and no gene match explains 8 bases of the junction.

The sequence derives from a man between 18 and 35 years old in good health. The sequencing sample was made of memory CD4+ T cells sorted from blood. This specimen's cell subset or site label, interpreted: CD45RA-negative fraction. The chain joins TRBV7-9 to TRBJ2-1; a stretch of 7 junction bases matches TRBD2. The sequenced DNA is TGTGCCAGCAGCTTAGGAGGTCTAGCGGCTCACAATGAGCAGTTCTTC. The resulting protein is CASSLGGLAAHNEQFF.